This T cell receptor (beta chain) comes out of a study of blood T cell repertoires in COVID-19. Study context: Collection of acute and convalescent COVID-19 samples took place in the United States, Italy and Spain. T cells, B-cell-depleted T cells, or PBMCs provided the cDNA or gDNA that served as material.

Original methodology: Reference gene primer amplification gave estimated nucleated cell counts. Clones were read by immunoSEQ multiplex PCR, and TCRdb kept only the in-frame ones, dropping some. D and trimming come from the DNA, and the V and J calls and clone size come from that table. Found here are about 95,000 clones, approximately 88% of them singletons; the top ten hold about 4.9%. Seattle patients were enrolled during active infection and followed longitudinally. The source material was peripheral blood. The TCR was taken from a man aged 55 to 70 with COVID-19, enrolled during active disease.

CDR3 bases: TGTGCCAGCGGGACAGGGTACGAGCAGTACTTC. It specifies CASGTGYEQYF. The chain uses TRBV6-5 and TRBJ2-7; 9 positions match TRBD1. The trim removed 8 bases at V and 4 bases at J, leaving 0 bases unmatched. Germline V gene data show CDR1 as MNHEY and CDR2 as SVGAGI. The CDR3 is 11 residues long.